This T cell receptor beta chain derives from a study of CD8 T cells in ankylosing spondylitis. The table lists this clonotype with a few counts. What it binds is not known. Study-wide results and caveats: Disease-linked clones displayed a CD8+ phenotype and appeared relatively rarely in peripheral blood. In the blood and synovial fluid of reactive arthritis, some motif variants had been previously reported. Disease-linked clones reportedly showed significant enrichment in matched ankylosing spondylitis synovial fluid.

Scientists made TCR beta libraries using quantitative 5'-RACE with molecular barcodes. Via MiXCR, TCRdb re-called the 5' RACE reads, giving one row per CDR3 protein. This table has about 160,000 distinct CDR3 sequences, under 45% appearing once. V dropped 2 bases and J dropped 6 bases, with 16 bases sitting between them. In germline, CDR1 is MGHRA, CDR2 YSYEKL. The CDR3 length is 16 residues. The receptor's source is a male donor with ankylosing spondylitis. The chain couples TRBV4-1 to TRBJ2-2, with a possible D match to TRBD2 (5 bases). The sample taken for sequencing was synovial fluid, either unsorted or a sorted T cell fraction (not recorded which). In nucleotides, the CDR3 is TGCGCCAGCAGCCAATATTACCCAGCGGTATCCGGGGAGCTGTTTTTT. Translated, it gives CASSQYYPAVSGELFF.